This TCR beta chain was observed in a study of CD8+CD57+ T cells in acquired aplastic anemia. On the study more broadly: Average CD4+ read depth in healthy donors was approximately 11 million reads.

Researchers used genomic DNA as the template to profile TCR beta VDJ and CDR3. TCRdb fed the reads into MiXCR, producing one record per CDR3 protein. The table includes some 190,000 distinct CDR3 sequences, approximately 50% detected once. This CDR3 is 14 amino acids long. Trimming took 0 bases from V and 0 from J, leaving 4 bases between them. CDR1 and CDR2 from the germline V gene are SGHNT and YENEEA. This clonotype has at least ten counts. Sequenced material: sorted CD4+, CD8+, or CD8+CD57+ T cells (not recorded which) from PBMCs. The chain has TRBV11-3 and TRBJ2-3; no clear D. This receptor was identified in a human donor in good health, serving as a control. CDR3 sequence reads: CASSLDRSTDTQYF. The CDR3 DNA sequence: TGTGCCAGCAGCTTAGATCGTAGCACAGATACGCAGTATTTT.